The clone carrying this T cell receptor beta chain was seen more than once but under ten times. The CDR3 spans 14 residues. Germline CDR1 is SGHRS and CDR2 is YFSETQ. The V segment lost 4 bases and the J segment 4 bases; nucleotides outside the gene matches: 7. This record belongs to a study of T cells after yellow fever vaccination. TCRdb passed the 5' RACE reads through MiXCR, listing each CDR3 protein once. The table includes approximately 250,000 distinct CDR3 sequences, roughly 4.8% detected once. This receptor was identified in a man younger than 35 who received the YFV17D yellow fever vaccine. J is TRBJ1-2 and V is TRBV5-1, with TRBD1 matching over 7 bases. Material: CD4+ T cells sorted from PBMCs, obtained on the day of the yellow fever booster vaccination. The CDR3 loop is CASSPGQQTYGYTF. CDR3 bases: TGCGCCAGCAGCCCGGGACAGCAAACCTATGGCTACACCTTC. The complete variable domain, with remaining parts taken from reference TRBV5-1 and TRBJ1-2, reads KAGVTQTPRYLIKTRGQQVTLSCSPISGHRSVSWYQQTPGQGLQFLFEYFSETQRNKGNFPGRFSGRQFSNSRSEMNVSTLELGDSALYLCASSPGQQTYGYTFGSGTRLTVV.